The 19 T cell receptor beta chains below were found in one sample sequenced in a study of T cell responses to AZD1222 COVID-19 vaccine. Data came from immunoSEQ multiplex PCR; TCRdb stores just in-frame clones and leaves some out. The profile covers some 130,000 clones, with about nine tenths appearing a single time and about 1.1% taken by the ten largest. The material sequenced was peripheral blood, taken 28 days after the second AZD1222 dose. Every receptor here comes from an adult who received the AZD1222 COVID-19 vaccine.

The DNA of the CDR3 is TGTGCCAGCAGTCCCGCCTTGGGGACACTTAGTCTCTCTGGAAACACCATATATTTT. Protein product: CASSPALGTLSLSGNTIYF. The chain is built from TRBV7-9 and TRBJ1-3; D might be TRBD1 (6 bases). The CDR3 totals 19 residues. CDR1 and CDR2 (germline): SEHNR, FQNEAQ (reference sequence). Trimming pared 6 bases from V and 0 bases from J, leaving 24 bases between.

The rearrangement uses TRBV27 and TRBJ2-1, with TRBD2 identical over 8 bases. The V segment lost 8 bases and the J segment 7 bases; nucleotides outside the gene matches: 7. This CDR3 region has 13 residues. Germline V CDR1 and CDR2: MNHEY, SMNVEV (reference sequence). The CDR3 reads CASRQREKNEQFF. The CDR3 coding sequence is TGTGCCAGCCGTCAGCGGGAGAAGAATGAGCAGTTCTTC.

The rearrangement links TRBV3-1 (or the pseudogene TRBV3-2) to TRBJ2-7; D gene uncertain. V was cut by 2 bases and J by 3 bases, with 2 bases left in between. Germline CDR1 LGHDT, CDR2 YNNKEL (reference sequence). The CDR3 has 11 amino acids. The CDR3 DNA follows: TGTGCCAGCAGCCAACACTACGAGCAGTACTTC. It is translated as CASSQHYEQYF.

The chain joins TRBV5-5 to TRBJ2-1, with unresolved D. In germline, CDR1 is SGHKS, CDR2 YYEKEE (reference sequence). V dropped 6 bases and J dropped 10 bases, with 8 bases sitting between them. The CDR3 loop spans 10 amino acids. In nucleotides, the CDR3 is TGTGCCAGCATCTCTACCGAGCAGTTCTTC. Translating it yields CASISTEQFF.

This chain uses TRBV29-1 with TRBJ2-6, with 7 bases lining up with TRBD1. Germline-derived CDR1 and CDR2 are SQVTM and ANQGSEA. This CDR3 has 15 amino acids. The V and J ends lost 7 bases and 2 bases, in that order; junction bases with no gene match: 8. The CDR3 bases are TGCAGCGGAGGGGGAGACAGGGCTGGGGCCAACGTCCTGACTTTC. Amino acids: CSGGGDRAGANVLTF.

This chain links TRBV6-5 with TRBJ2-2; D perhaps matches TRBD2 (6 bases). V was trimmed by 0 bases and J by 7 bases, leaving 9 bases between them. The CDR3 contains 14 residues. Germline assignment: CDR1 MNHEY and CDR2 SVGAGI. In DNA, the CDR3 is TGTGCCAGCAGTTACTCGAACGGGGGCGGGGAGCTGTTTTTT. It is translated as CASSYSNGGGELFF.

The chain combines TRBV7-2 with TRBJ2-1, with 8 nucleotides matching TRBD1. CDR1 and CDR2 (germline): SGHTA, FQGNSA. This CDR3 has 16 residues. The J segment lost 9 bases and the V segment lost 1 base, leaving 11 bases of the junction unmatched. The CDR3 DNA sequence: TGTGCCAGCAGCTTAGTGATCGACCCTGGGACAGGTGAGCAGTTCTTC. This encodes CASSLVIDPGTGEQFF.

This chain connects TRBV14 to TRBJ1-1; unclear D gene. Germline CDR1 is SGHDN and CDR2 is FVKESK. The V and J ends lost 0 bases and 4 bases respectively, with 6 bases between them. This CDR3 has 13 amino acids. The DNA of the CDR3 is TGTGCCAGCAGCCAAGACAGACCCACTGAAGCTTTCTTT. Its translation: CASSQDRPTEAFF.

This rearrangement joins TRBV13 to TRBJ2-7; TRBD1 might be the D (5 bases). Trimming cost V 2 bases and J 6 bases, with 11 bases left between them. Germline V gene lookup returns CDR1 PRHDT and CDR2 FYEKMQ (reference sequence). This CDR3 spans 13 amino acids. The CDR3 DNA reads TGTGCCAGCAGCTTATCAAGGGGCGCCGAGCAGTACTTC. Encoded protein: CASSLSRGAEQYF.

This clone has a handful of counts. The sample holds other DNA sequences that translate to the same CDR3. CDR3 in amino acids: CASSQDRTLNSPLHF. For the CDR3, the DNA is TGTGCCAGCAGCCAAGATAGGACATTAAATTCACCCCTCCACTTT. The V and J genes are TRBV14 and TRBJ1-6; a possible D gene is TRBD1 (5 bases). Germline V lookup: CDR1 SGHDN, CDR2 FVKESK. Trimming took off 0 bases at V and 7 bases at J, with 10 bases between the two ends. This CDR3 has 15 residues.

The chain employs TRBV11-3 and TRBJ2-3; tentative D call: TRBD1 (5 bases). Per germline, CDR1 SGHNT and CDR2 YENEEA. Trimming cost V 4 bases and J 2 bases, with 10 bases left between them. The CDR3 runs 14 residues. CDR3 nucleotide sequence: TGTGCCAGCAGCTCAAGACAGACCACAGATACGCAGTATTTT. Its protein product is CASSSRQTTDTQYF.

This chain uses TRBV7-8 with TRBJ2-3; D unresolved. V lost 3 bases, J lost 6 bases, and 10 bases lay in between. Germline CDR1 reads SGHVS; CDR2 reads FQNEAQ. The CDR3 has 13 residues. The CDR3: CASSFPGRDTQYF. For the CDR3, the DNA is TGTGCCAGCAGCTTCCCTGGAAGGGATACGCAGTATTTT.

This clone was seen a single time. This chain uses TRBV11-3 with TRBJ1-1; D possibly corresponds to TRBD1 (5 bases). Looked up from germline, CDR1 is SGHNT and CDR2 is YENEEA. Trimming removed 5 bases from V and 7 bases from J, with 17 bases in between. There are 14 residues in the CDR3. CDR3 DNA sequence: TGTGCCAGCAGCCCCGCAAAGGGGTTAGGTGAAGCTTTCTTT. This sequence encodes CASSPAKGLGEAFF.

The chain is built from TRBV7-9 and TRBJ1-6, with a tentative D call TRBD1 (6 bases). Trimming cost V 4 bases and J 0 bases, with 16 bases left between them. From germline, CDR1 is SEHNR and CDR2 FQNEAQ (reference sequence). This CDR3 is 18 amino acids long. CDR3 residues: CASSSGHPPSSYNSPLHF. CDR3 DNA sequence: TGTGCCAGCAGCTCGGGACACCCGCCCAGCTCCTATAATTCACCCCTCCACTTT.

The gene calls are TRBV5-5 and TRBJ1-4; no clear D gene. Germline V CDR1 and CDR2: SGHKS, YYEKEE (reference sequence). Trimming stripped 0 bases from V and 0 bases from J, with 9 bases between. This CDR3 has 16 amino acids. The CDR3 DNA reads TGTGCCAGCAGCTTGGATTTCAGCGCAACTAATGAAAAACTGTTTTTT. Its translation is CASSLDFSATNEKLFF.

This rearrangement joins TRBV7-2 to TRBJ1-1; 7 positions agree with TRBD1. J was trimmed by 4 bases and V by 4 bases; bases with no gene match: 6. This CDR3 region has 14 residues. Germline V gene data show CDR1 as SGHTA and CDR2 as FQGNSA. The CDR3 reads CASSSRTGSTEAFF. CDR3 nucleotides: TGTGCCAGCAGCTCTCGGACAGGTTCCACTGAAGCTTTCTTT.

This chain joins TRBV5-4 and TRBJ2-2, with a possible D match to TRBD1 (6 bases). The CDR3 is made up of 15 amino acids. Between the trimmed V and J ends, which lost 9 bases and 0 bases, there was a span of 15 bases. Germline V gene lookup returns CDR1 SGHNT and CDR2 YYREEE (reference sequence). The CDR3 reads CATLNRVANTGELFF. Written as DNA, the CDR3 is TGTGCCACCCTAAACAGGGTGGCGAACACCGGGGAGCTGTTTTTT.

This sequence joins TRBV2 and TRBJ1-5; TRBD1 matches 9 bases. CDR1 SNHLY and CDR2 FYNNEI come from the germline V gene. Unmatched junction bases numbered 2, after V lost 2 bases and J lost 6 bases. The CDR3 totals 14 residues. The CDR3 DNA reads TGTGCCAGCAGTGAATACAGGGGGCTTCAGCCCCAGCATTTT. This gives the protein CASSEYRGLQPQHF.

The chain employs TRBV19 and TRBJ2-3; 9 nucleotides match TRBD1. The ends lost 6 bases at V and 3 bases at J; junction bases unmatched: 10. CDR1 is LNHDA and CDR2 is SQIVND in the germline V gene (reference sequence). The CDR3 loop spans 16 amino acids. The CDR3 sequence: CASRGTGNPNTDTQYF. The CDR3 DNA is TGTGCCAGTAGGGGGACAGGGAATCCTAATACAGATACGCAGTATTTT.